The 19 T cell receptor beta chains in this list originate from one sample, sequenced in a study of cytotoxic CD8 clonotypes in ibrutinib-treated CLL. Produced via immunoSEQ multiplex PCR; TCRdb's table is partial and in-frame only. This table has roughly 180,000 clones, about 80% appearing once. Material: PBMCs, obtained after 24 months of ibrutinib treatment. All receptors derive from a human donor with chronic lymphocytic leukemia.

This clone was observed a few times. The V call is TRBV19, the J call TRBJ1-5, with 11 positions matching TRBD1. The trim removed 6 bases at V and 6 bases at J, leaving 7 bases unmatched. CDR1 is LNHDA, CDR2 SQIVND, per germline (reference sequence). The CDR3 contains 15 residues. CDR3 loop: CASRSGQGASQPQHF. CDR3 nucleotides: TGTGCCAGTAGGTCAGGACAGGGGGCGAGTCAGCCCCAGCATTTT.

The V and J genes are TRBV10-1 and TRBJ2-7, with D perhaps matching TRBD2 (5 bases). V was cut by 6 bases and J by 5 bases, with 17 bases left in between. Looked up from germline, CDR1 is WNHNN and CDR2 is SYGVQD (reference sequence). The CDR3 loop spans 14 amino acids. The CDR3 loop is CASSFPGYSNEQYF. In DNA form, the CDR3 reads TGCGCCAGCAGCTTTCCGGGATATTCCAACGAGCAGTACTTC.

The DNA of the CDR3 is TGTGCCACCAAACCTAGGGCCACCGGGGAGCTGTTTTTT. This codes for CATKPRATGELFF. The gene calls are TRBV6-5 and TRBJ2-2; D is uncertain. The germline CDR1 and CDR2 sequences are MNHEY and SVGAGI. Trimming cost V 10 bases and J 4 bases, with 13 bases left between them. There are 13 residues in the CDR3.

This chain uses TRBV19 with TRBJ1-5, with unresolved D. CDR3 size: 12 residues. Deletions cut 5 bases from V and 12 bases from J, with 14 bases between. In germline, CDR1 is LNHDA, CDR2 SQIVND (reference sequence). CDR3 in DNA: TGTGCCAGTAGTGGAAGGGAGGGAGGCCAGCATTTT. This translates into CASSGREGGQHF.

This sequence joins TRBV5-5 and TRBJ1-1; no reliable D call. Germline V gene lookup returns CDR1 SGHKS and CDR2 YYEKEE (reference sequence). V was cut by 2 bases and J by 4 bases, with 3 bases left in between. This CDR3 region has 11 residues. The CDR3 DNA sequence: TGTGCCAGCAGCTTTAGCACTGAAGCTTTCTTT. The encoded protein is CASSFSTEAFF.

V is TRBV4-1 and J is TRBJ1-3; the D is unclear. CDR1 is MGHRA and CDR2 is YSYEKL in the germline V gene. V was trimmed by 1 base and J by 3 bases, leaving 13 bases between them. This CDR3 is built from 16 residues. The CDR3 nucleotides read TGCGCCAGCAGCCAAGGCAACGCGGGGAATGGAAACACCATATATTTT. Translation: CASSQGNAGNGNTIYF.

The rearrangement links TRBV7-2 to TRBJ2-7, with D hard to call. V gave up 5 bases and J gave up 4 bases, with 6 bases separating them. Germline values: CDR1 SGHTA, CDR2 FQGNSA. The length of the CDR3 is 11 residues. This chain's CDR3 is CASSAHYEQYF. The CDR3 DNA sequence: TGTGCCAGCAGCGCTCATTACGAGCAGTACTTC.

On this clone itself: The identical CDR3 is also encoded by other nucleotide sequences in the sample. The J gene is TRBJ2-7, the V gene TRBV4-1, with D unclear. This CDR3 is built from 15 residues. Between the trimmed V and J ends, which lost 4 bases and 2 bases, there was a span of 15 bases. Germline CDR1 MGHRA, CDR2 YSYEKL. CDR3 loop: CASSPGQFITYEQYF. The CDR3 DNA reads as TGCGCCAGCAGCCCAGGCCAATTCATTACCTACGAGCAGTACTTC.

The chain couples TRBV28 to TRBJ1-2, with TRBD1 as a possible D gene (5 bases). Germline CDR1 is MDHEN and CDR2 is SYDVKM. The CDR3 runs 13 residues. Trimming cost V 3 bases and J 4 bases, with 9 bases left between them. The CDR3 loop is CASSFRGIYGYTF. In DNA form, the CDR3 reads TGTGCCAGCAGTTTCCGGGGGATCTATGGCTACACCTTC.

This clone has a single count. The chain joins TRBV5-1 to TRBJ1-1; D perhaps matches TRBD1 (6 bases). Germline V gene data show CDR1 as SGHRS and CDR2 as YFSETQ. V lost 1 base to trimming and J lost 3 bases, with 16 bases between them. The CDR3 runs 16 residues. For the CDR3, the DNA is TGCGCCAGCAGCTTGAAACAGGGAGAGACGGACACTGAAGCTTTCTTT. This codes for CASSLKQGETDTEAFF.

The V gene is TRBV29-1, the J gene TRBJ1-5; D might be TRBD1 (5 bases). The CDR3 covers 12 residues. V gave up 4 bases and J gave up 6 bases, with 10 bases separating them. CDR1 SQVTM and CDR2 ANQGSEA come from the germline V gene. In nucleotides, the CDR3 is TGCAGCGTTGGCAGGGCCGGTCAGCCCCAGCATTTT. It is translated as CSVGRAGQPQHF.

This clone was recorded once. V gene TRBV7-2 combines with J gene TRBJ2-1; TRBD2 matches 10 bases. J lost 3 bases, V lost 5 bases, and 4 bases had no gene match. CDR3 length: 15 amino acids. Germline V gene data show CDR1 as SGHTA and CDR2 as FQGNSA. The CDR3 spells CASSPSGSNYNEQFF. CDR3 nucleotides: TGTGCCAGCAGCCCTAGCGGGAGCAACTACAATGAGCAGTTCTTC.

This rearrangement joins TRBV5-1 to TRBJ1-1; D remains ambiguous. The CDR3 spans 15 residues. CDR1 is SGHRS and CDR2 is YFSETQ in the germline V gene. V lost 4 bases and J lost 0, with 13 bases in between. As DNA, the CDR3 is TGCGCCAGCAGCCTGCACTGGCCTATGAACACTGAAGCTTTCTTT. This codes for CASSLHWPMNTEAFF.

For the CDR3, the DNA is TGTGCCAGCAGCTCAACACTAGCGGGGGGGCCTCCCGGGGAGCTGTTTTTT. Translated: CASSSTLAGGPPGELFF. This chain connects TRBV7-8 to TRBJ2-2; TRBD2 matches at 13 bases. Trimming removed 4 bases from V and 6 bases from J; junction bases left unmatched: 8. Germline V gene data show CDR1 as SGHVS and CDR2 as FQNEAQ. There are 17 residues in the CDR3.

The sample holds many counts of this clone. V gene TRBV2 combines with J gene TRBJ1-3; D ambiguous. This CDR3 is built from 13 residues. Deletions cut 6 bases from V and 2 bases from J, with 8 bases between. Looked up from germline, CDR1 is SNHLY and CDR2 is FYNNEI. CDR3 protein: CASRGTTGNTIYF. The CDR3 nucleotides are TGTGCCAGCAGGGGCACCACTGGAAACACCATATATTTT.

The J gene is TRBJ2-5, the V gene TRBV7-9; 8 positions match TRBD1. CDR1 is SEHNR and CDR2 is FQNEAQ in the germline V gene (reference sequence). V lost 5 bases, J lost 2 bases, and 10 bases stayed unmatched. CDR3 length equals 16 residues. DNA of the CDR3: TGTGCCAGCAGCCTCTGGCAGGGGGCTTCTCAAGAGACCCAGTACTTC. It yields the protein CASSLWQGASQETQYF.

The table lists this clone with a count of one. The chain combines TRBV6-5 with TRBJ1-1; D possibly corresponds to TRBD1 (5 bases). Germline V gives CDR1 MNHEY, CDR2 SVGAGI. V lost 8 bases and J lost 1, with 11 bases in between. The CDR3 runs to 13 residues. CDR3 sequence reads: CASRGNRNTEAFF. Written as DNA, the CDR3 is TGTGCCAGCCGGGGGAACAGGAACACTGAAGCTTTCTTT.

V is TRBV7-9 and J is TRBJ1-4, with 7 bases identical to TRBD1. Germline V lookup: CDR1 SEHNR, CDR2 FQNEAQ (reference sequence). Trimming removed 5 bases from V and 7 bases from J; junction bases left unmatched: 7. The CDR3 sequence is 14 residues long. CDR3 bases: TGTGCCAGCAGCGGGGGGACAGTGGCTGAAAAACTGTTTTTT. It encodes CASSGGTVAEKLFF. Using reference TRBV7-9 and TRBJ1-4 for the parts outside the CDR3, the full variable domain is DTGVSQNPRHKITKRGQNVTFRCDPISEHNRLYWYRQTLGQGPEFLTYFQNEAQLEKSRLLSDRFSAERPKGSFSTLEIQRTEQGDSAMYLCASSGGTVAEKLFFGSGTQLSVL.

The chain uses TRBV10-2 and TRBJ1-2; no reliable D call. CDR3 length: 13 amino acids. Germline V gene sequence: CDR1 WSHSY, CDR2 SAAADI. V gave up 0 bases and J gave up 6 bases, with 8 bases separating them. The CDR3 region has the DNA TGCGCCAGCAGTGAGTCTAGTGGGAATGGCTACACCTTC. Its translation is CASSESSGNGYTF.